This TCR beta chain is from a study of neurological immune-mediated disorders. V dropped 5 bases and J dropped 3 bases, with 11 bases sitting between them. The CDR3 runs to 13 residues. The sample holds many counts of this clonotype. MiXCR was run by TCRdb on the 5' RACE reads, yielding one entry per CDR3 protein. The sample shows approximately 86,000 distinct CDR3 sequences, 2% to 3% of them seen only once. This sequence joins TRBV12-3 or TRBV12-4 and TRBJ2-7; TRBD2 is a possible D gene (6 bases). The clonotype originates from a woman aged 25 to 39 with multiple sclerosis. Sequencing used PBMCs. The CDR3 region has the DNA TGTGCCAGCAGTATTGTGGGACTCTACGAGCAGTACTTC. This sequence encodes CASSIVGLYEQYF.